These T cell receptor beta chains were read from a single sample in a study of blood T cell repertoires in COVID-19. This table comes from immunoSEQ multiplex PCR, and its TCRdb copy is limited to in-frame clones, with some not included. In the table there are approximately 270,000 clones, around nine tenths of which are singletons. Sample: peripheral blood. These receptors were obtained from a man aged 40-55 years with active or convalescent COVID-19. The CDR3 runs from the conserved cysteine through the conserved F or W. A D gene is named only where the DNA matches it firmly. Not all rows give a size; the values are once, few, many and, for expanded clones, a class.

CDR3 DNA: TGTGCCAGCTCACCTCGGGGAAGTGAGGTAGTACGCTCCTACGAGCAGTACTTC
CDR3 protein: CASSPRGSEVVRSYEQYF
V gene: TRBV18
clone size: .
J gene: TRBJ2-7
D gene: .

CDR3 DNA: TGTGCCAGCAGCATCAGGGAAATTGAATGGACCACTGAAGCTTTCTTT
CDR3 protein: CASSIREIEWTTEAFF
V gene: TRBV11-2
clone size: few
J gene: TRBJ1-1
D gene: .

CDR3 DNA: TGTGCCAGCAGCTCGCCGGTGGGAGGGGAGACCCAGTACTTC
CDR3 protein: CASSSPVGGETQYF
V gene: TRBV7-9
clone size: .
J gene: TRBJ2-5
D gene: TRBD2

CDR3 DNA: TGTGCCAGCAGTGGGGCGGCGGGAGGGCCCACCGGGGAGCTGTTTTTT
CDR3 protein: CASSGAAGGPTGELFF
V gene: TRBV2
clone size: .
J gene: TRBJ2-2
D gene: TRBD2

CDR3 DNA: TGTGCCAGCAAGCGGGCCGACACCGGGGAGCTGTTTTTT
CDR3 protein: CASKRADTGELFF
V gene: TRBV6-5
clone size: .
J gene: TRBJ2-2
D gene: .

CDR3 DNA: TGTGCCAGCAGTTTATACGGGACAGGGGTTGCAACTAATGAAAAACTGTTTTTT
CDR3 protein: CASSLYGTGVATNEKLFF
V gene: TRBV27
clone size: .
J gene: TRBJ1-4
D gene: TRBD1

CDR3 DNA: TGTGCCAGCAGCTTGTGGCGGGAGGCTACCAACACCGGGGAGCTGTTTTTT
CDR3 protein: CASSLWREATNTGELFF
V gene: TRBV5-6
clone size: .
J gene: TRBJ2-2
D gene: TRBD2

CDR3 DNA: TGTGCCACCAGCAGAGACCCCGGGAATGGAAACACCATATATTTT
CDR3 protein: CATSRDPGNGNTIYF
V gene: TRBV15
clone size: .
J gene: TRBJ1-3
D gene: .

CDR3 DNA: TGTGCCAGCAGCCAAGATCGGGACAGCTATGGCTACACCTTC
CDR3 protein: CASSQDRDSYGYTF
V gene: TRBV3-1/TRBV3-2
clone size: .
J gene: TRBJ1-2
D gene: TRBD1

CDR3 DNA: TGTGCCACCAGTGATTTTCCCGGGGGGCAGGAGACCCAGTACTTC
CDR3 protein: CATSDFPGGQETQYF
V gene: TRBV24-1
clone size: .
J gene: TRBJ2-5
D gene: .

CDR3 DNA: TGTGCCAGCAGCTTGGCAGGGGCTGGAAACACCATATATTTT
CDR3 protein: CASSLAGAGNTIYF
V gene: TRBV5-4
clone size: once
J gene: TRBJ1-3
D gene: .

CDR3 DNA: TGTGCCAGCTCACGACAGGGGAATTCACCCCTCCACTTT
CDR3 protein: CASSRQGNSPLHF
V gene: TRBV18
clone size: .
J gene: TRBJ1-6
D gene: TRBD1

CDR3 DNA: TGTGCCAGCAGTGAAATCGGGAGGAGGACCCAGTACTTC
CDR3 protein: CASSEIGRRTQYF
V gene: TRBV6-1
clone size: .
J gene: TRBJ2-5
D gene: TRBD2

CDR3 DNA: TGTGCCACCAGTGTTACAGGCCAATACGAGCAGTACTTC
CDR3 protein: CATSVTGQYEQYF
V gene: TRBV24-1
clone size: .
J gene: TRBJ2-7
D gene: .

CDR3 DNA: TGTGCCAGCCTCCGTTGGGAGGGCAGCAATGAGCAGTTCTTC
CDR3 protein: CASLRWEGSNEQFF
V gene: TRBV7-9
clone size: few
J gene: TRBJ2-1
D gene: TRBD2

CDR3 DNA: TGTGCCAGCAGGACAGGGGGCACAGATACGCAGTATTTT
CDR3 protein: CASRTGGTDTQYF
V gene: TRBV2
clone size: .
J gene: TRBJ2-3
D gene: TRBD1